These T cell receptor beta chains were read from a single sample in a study of T cell repertoires in cytomegalovirus infection. These receptors' targets are unknown. TCRdb used MiXCR to reprocess the reads, holding one entry per CDR3 protein. The data show about 700,000 distinct CDR3 sequences, around 31% seen once. The input for sequencing was cultured PBMCs, taken from culture after CMV antigen stimulation. These TCRs come from a human donor in good health (CMV status not recorded). Some clones in this sample may be carry-over from other donors' samples. Each CDR3 is given with its conserved first and last residue. A D gene is named only where the DNA matches it firmly. Part of the rows lack a size; the others show once, few, many or a class for expanded clones.

j_call: TRBJ2-1; clone_size: -; d_call: TRBD2; v_call: TRBV6-2/TRBV6-3; cdr3_length: 17; cdr3_aa: CASSLSGRFPSTYEQFF; cdr3_nt: TGTGCCAGCAGTTTAAGCGGGAGGTTCCCCTCTACGTATGAGCAGTTCTTC
j_call: TRBJ2-7; clone_size: many; d_call: TRBD2; v_call: TRBV7-2; cdr3_length: 15; cdr3_aa: CASSRRASGRGEQYF; cdr3_nt: TGTGCCAGCAGCAGGCGGGCTAGCGGGAGGGGTGAGCAGTACTTC
j_call: TRBJ2-3; clone_size: many; d_call: -; v_call: TRBV7-2; cdr3_length: 14; cdr3_aa: CASSLPRPADTQYF; cdr3_nt: TGTGCCAGCAGCTTACCTCGGCCGGCAGATACGCAGTATTTT
j_call: TRBJ2-2; clone_size: few; d_call: TRBD1; v_call: TRBV7-9; cdr3_length: 18; cdr3_aa: CASSPGPGTGMSTGELFF; cdr3_nt: TGTGCCAGCAGCCCTGGTCCCGGGACAGGGATGAGCACCGGGGAGCTGTTTTTT
j_call: TRBJ2-3; clone_size: -; d_call: -; v_call: TRBV7-9; cdr3_length: 12; cdr3_aa: CASSLPTGTWDF; cdr3_nt: TGTGCCAGCAGCTTACCGACCGGGACTTGGGATTTT
j_call: TRBJ2-3; clone_size: few; d_call: TRBD1; v_call: TRBV7-6; cdr3_length: 14; cdr3_aa: CASSPGQGQDTQYF; cdr3_nt: TGTGCCAGCAGCCCAGGACAGGGACAAGATACGCAGTATTTT
j_call: TRBJ1-5; clone_size: few; d_call: -; v_call: TRBV19; cdr3_length: 15; cdr3_aa: CASSTSTRADQPQHF; cdr3_nt: TGTGCCAGTAGTACCAGTACTCGGGCCGATCAGCCCCAGCATTTT
j_call: TRBJ2-7; clone_size: -; d_call: -; v_call: TRBV20-1; cdr3_length: 15; cdr3_aa: CSANPFPQGLDEQYF; cdr3_nt: TGCAGTGCTAACCCTTTTCCGCAGGGGCTGGACGAGCAGTACTTC
j_call: TRBJ1-5; clone_size: -; d_call: -; v_call: TRBV6-6; cdr3_length: 13; cdr3_aa: CASVWDLDQPQHF; cdr3_nt: TGTGCCAGCGTGTGGGACCTCGATCAGCCCCAGCATTTT
j_call: TRBJ1-5; clone_size: few; d_call: -; v_call: TRBV11-2; cdr3_length: 14; cdr3_aa: CASSLERDGQPQHF; cdr3_nt: TGTGCCAGCAGCTTAGAGAGGGACGGGCAGCCCCAGCATTTT
j_call: TRBJ1-1; clone_size: -; d_call: -; v_call: TRBV5-1; cdr3_length: 17; cdr3_aa: CASSLVPLAEVNTEAFF; cdr3_nt: TGCGCCAGCAGCTTGGTCCCGCTTGCGGAGGTGAACACTGAAGCTTTCTTT
j_call: TRBJ1-2; clone_size: -; d_call: -; v_call: TRBV6-6; cdr3_length: 18; cdr3_aa: CASSSPLTADRVNYGYTF; cdr3_nt: TGTGCCAGCAGCTCACCTCTCACCGCCGACAGAGTTAACTATGGCTACACCTTC
j_call: TRBJ1-1; clone_size: many; d_call: TRBD1; v_call: TRBV28; cdr3_length: 17; cdr3_aa: CASSSPGQGARDTEAFF; cdr3_nt: TGTGCCAGCAGTTCCCCGGGACAGGGGGCGAGGGACACTGAAGCTTTCTTT
j_call: TRBJ2-3; clone_size: -; d_call: -; v_call: TRBV19; cdr3_length: 14; cdr3_aa: CASREGASSDTQYF; cdr3_nt: TGTGCCAGTAGAGAAGGTGCTTCATCCGATACGCAGTATTTT
j_call: TRBJ1-3; clone_size: -; d_call: -; v_call: TRBV4-3; cdr3_length: 14; cdr3_aa: CASSQDISGNTIYF; cdr3_nt: TGCGCCAGCAGCCAAGACATCTCTGGAAACACCATATATTTT
j_call: TRBJ2-1; clone_size: -; d_call: TRBD2; v_call: TRBV6-1; cdr3_length: 14; cdr3_aa: CASSEGASGGEQFF; cdr3_nt: TGTGCCAGCAGTGAGGGGGCTAGCGGGGGTGAGCAGTTCTTC
j_call: TRBJ1-5; clone_size: once; d_call: -; v_call: TRBV24-1; cdr3_length: 14; cdr3_aa: CADNRGLRDQPQHF; cdr3_nt: TGTGCCGATAACCGGGGCCTAAGGGATCAGCCCCAGCATTTT
j_call: TRBJ2-7; clone_size: few; d_call: -; v_call: TRBV12-3/TRBV12-4; cdr3_length: 15; cdr3_aa: CASSLQGGILGEQYF; cdr3_nt: TGTGCCAGCAGTTTACAGGGAGGTATACTGGGCGAGCAGTACTTC
j_call: TRBJ2-1; clone_size: few; d_call: -; v_call: TRBV5-1; cdr3_length: 16; cdr3_aa: CASSLVPGLIGYEQFF; cdr3_nt: TGCGCCAGCAGCCTTGTCCCGGGGCTTATCGGATATGAGCAGTTCTTC
j_call: TRBJ1-5; clone_size: -; d_call: -; v_call: TRBV2; cdr3_length: 15; cdr3_aa: CASSRRPGSNQPQHF; cdr3_nt: TGTGCCAGCAGTCGCCGTCCAGGGAGCAATCAGCCCCAGCATTTT
j_call: TRBJ1-2; clone_size: -; d_call: -; v_call: TRBV7-2; cdr3_length: 14; cdr3_aa: CASSLSFGGYGYTF; cdr3_nt: TGTGCCAGCAGCTTAAGCTTTGGTGGCTATGGCTACACCTTC
j_call: TRBJ1-1; clone_size: -; d_call: -; v_call: TRBV18; cdr3_length: 14; cdr3_aa: CASSQSQGGGEAFF; cdr3_nt: TGTGCCAGCTCACAATCGCAGGGAGGCGGTGAAGCTTTCTTT
j_call: TRBJ2-1; clone_size: -; d_call: TRBD1; v_call: TRBV19; cdr3_length: 14; cdr3_aa: CASRRQGRSSEQFF; cdr3_nt: TGTGCCAGTAGGCGACAGGGAAGGTCAAGTGAGCAGTTCTTC
j_call: TRBJ2-1; clone_size: -; d_call: -; v_call: TRBV2; cdr3_length: 12; cdr3_aa: CASRGGYGEQFF; cdr3_nt: TGTGCCAGCAGGGGAGGTTACGGTGAGCAGTTCTTC
j_call: TRBJ2-2; clone_size: few; d_call: TRBD2; v_call: TRBV7-2; cdr3_length: 16; cdr3_aa: CASSAQLAGYTGELFF; cdr3_nt: TGTGCCAGCAGCGCTCAACTAGCGGGGTATACCGGGGAGCTGTTTTTT
j_call: TRBJ1-2; clone_size: -; d_call: -; v_call: TRBV27; cdr3_length: 13; cdr3_aa: CASSFRGAYGYTF; cdr3_nt: TGTGCCAGCAGTTTTCGGGGCGCCTATGGCTACACCTTC
j_call: TRBJ1-6; clone_size: -; d_call: -; v_call: TRBV6-1; cdr3_length: 14; cdr3_aa: CASSEGKLYSPLHF; cdr3_nt: TGTGCCAGCAGTGAAGGAAAATTGTACTCACCCCTCCACTTT
j_call: TRBJ2-7; clone_size: -; d_call: TRBD2; v_call: TRBV23-1; cdr3_length: 15; cdr3_aa: CASSHPGTSGYEQYF; cdr3_nt: TGCGCCAGCAGTCACCCTGGGACTAGCGGGTACGAGCAGTACTTC
j_call: TRBJ1-3; clone_size: few; d_call: TRBD1; v_call: TRBV6-1; cdr3_length: 15; cdr3_aa: CASRRGQGSGNTIYF; cdr3_nt: TGTGCCAGCAGACGAGGACAGGGGAGTGGAAACACCATATATTTT
j_call: TRBJ2-1; clone_size: few; d_call: -; v_call: TRBV7-6; cdr3_length: 15; cdr3_aa: CASSSYRVPYNEQFF; cdr3_nt: TGTGCCAGCAGCTCATACAGGGTACCCTACAATGAGCAGTTCTTC
j_call: TRBJ1-1; clone_size: -; d_call: TRBD1; v_call: TRBV11-2; cdr3_length: 14; cdr3_aa: CASSEIQGAYEAFF; cdr3_nt: TGTGCCAGCAGCGAAATACAGGGGGCGTATGAAGCTTTCTTT
j_call: TRBJ2-1; clone_size: -; d_call: TRBD2; v_call: TRBV10-2; cdr3_length: 14; cdr3_aa: CASRTSGGIGEQFF; cdr3_nt: TGCGCCAGCCGGACTAGCGGGGGTATCGGTGAGCAGTTCTTC
j_call: TRBJ1-5; clone_size: -; d_call: -; v_call: TRBV6-1; cdr3_length: 13; cdr3_aa: CASRLTSREPQHF; cdr3_nt: TGTGCCAGCAGATTGACATCTAGGGAGCCCCAGCATTTT
j_call: TRBJ1-2; clone_size: many; d_call: -; v_call: TRBV7-2; cdr3_length: 12; cdr3_aa: CASSFIHYGYTF; cdr3_nt: TGTGCCAGCAGCTTCATACACTATGGCTACACCTTC
j_call: TRBJ1-5; clone_size: -; d_call: -; v_call: TRBV19; cdr3_length: 14; cdr3_aa: CASSMGDGYQPQHF; cdr3_nt: TGTGCCAGTAGTATGGGGGACGGGTATCAGCCCCAGCATTTT
j_call: TRBJ2-7; clone_size: few; d_call: -; v_call: TRBV25-1; cdr3_length: 14; cdr3_aa: CASSEAPVGFEQYF; cdr3_nt: TGTGCCAGCAGTGAGGCCCCTGTGGGCTTTGAGCAGTACTTC
j_call: TRBJ2-7; clone_size: -; d_call: TRBD2; v_call: TRBV6-5; cdr3_length: 14; cdr3_aa: CASSPSGGGPEQYF; cdr3_nt: TGTGCCAGCAGTCCGTCGGGAGGCGGACCCGAGCAGTACTTC
j_call: TRBJ2-1; clone_size: -; d_call: TRBD1; v_call: TRBV6-6; cdr3_length: 15; cdr3_aa: CASRHRDREYNEQFF; cdr3_nt: TGTGCCAGCAGGCACCGGGACAGGGAGTACAATGAGCAGTTCTTC
j_call: TRBJ2-5; clone_size: -; d_call: TRBD2; v_call: TRBV15; cdr3_length: 17; cdr3_aa: CATSTGGPNADQETQYF; cdr3_nt: TGTGCCACCAGCACGGGGGGGCCTAATGCGGACCAAGAGACCCAGTACTTC
j_call: TRBJ1-1; clone_size: -; d_call: -; v_call: TRBV19; cdr3_length: 13; cdr3_aa: CASINNRDTEAFF; cdr3_nt: TGTGCCAGTATCAACAATAGGGACACTGAAGCTTTCTTT
j_call: TRBJ2-1; clone_size: few; d_call: -; v_call: TRBV7-2; cdr3_length: 15; cdr3_aa: CASSFRDSSSNEQFF; cdr3_nt: TGTGCCAGCAGCTTCCGGGACTCCTCCTCCAATGAGCAGTTCTTC
j_call: TRBJ2-3; clone_size: many; d_call: TRBD1; v_call: TRBV7-2; cdr3_length: 14; cdr3_aa: CASKRDRATDTQYF; cdr3_nt: TGTGCCAGCAAACGGGACAGGGCCACAGATACGCAGTATTTT
j_call: TRBJ1-2; clone_size: -; d_call: -; v_call: TRBV7-2; cdr3_length: 17; cdr3_aa: CASSLGVGRGGDYGYTF; cdr3_nt: TGTGCCAGCAGCTTAGGGGTTGGCAGGGGAGGGGACTATGGCTACACCTTC
j_call: TRBJ2-7; clone_size: many; d_call: TRBD1; v_call: TRBV7-2; cdr3_length: 17; cdr3_aa: CASSVIRRTGNRYEQYF; cdr3_nt: TGTGCCAGCAGCGTGATACGCCGGACAGGAAACCGCTACGAGCAGTACTTC
j_call: TRBJ2-1; clone_size: once; d_call: -; v_call: TRBV7-2; cdr3_length: 12; cdr3_aa: CASNLLVDEQFF; cdr3_nt: TGTGCCAGCAACTTACTGGTGGATGAGCAGTTCTTC
j_call: TRBJ1-1; clone_size: -; d_call: -; v_call: TRBV27; cdr3_length: 15; cdr3_aa: CASGGVFEGNTEAFF; cdr3_nt: TGTGCCAGCGGGGGGGTCTTCGAGGGGAACACTGAAGCTTTCTTT
j_call: TRBJ2-3; clone_size: many; d_call: -; v_call: TRBV7-2; cdr3_length: 14; cdr3_aa: CASSSHRGSDTQYF; cdr3_nt: TGTGCCAGCAGCTCACACAGAGGATCAGATACGCAGTATTTT
j_call: TRBJ1-5; clone_size: few; d_call: TRBD1; v_call: TRBV19; cdr3_length: 16; cdr3_aa: CASRRDSSSGNQPQHF; cdr3_nt: TGTGCCAGTAGACGGGACAGCTCAAGCGGCAATCAGCCCCAGCATTTT
j_call: TRBJ2-1; clone_size: few; d_call: TRBD2; v_call: TRBV27; cdr3_length: 17; cdr3_aa: CASSSYSTSGGRNEQFF; cdr3_nt: TGTGCCAGCAGTTCCTATTCGACTAGCGGGGGTCGGAATGAGCAGTTCTTC
j_call: TRBJ2-1; clone_size: few; d_call: -; v_call: TRBV30; cdr3_length: 12; cdr3_aa: CAWTLAYNEQFF; cdr3_nt: TGTGCCTGGACGCTAGCCTACAATGAGCAGTTCTTC
j_call: TRBJ2-3; clone_size: -; d_call: -; v_call: TRBV4-3; cdr3_length: 13; cdr3_aa: CASSQGPSDTQYF; cdr3_nt: TGCGCCAGCAGCCAGGGCCCCTCAGATACGCAGTATTTT
j_call: TRBJ2-1; clone_size: -; d_call: -; v_call: TRBV7-4; cdr3_length: 15; cdr3_aa: CASRGGGQYYNEQFF; cdr3_nt: TGTGCCAGCAGAGGCGGGGGACAGTATTACAATGAGCAGTTCTTC
j_call: TRBJ2-1; clone_size: -; d_call: -; v_call: TRBV5-1; cdr3_length: 15; cdr3_aa: CASSFEQANYNEQFF; cdr3_nt: TGCGCCAGCAGCTTCGAGCAGGCTAACTACAATGAGCAGTTCTTC
j_call: TRBJ2-7; clone_size: many; d_call: TRBD2; v_call: TRBV7-2; cdr3_length: 15; cdr3_aa: CASSVTSGGSYEQYF; cdr3_nt: TGTGCCAGCAGCGTCACTAGCGGGGGGTCCTACGAGCAGTACTTC
j_call: TRBJ2-7; clone_size: -; d_call: -; v_call: TRBV20-1; cdr3_length: 12; cdr3_aa: CSARVAADEQYF; cdr3_nt: TGCAGTGCTAGAGTGGCGGCGGACGAGCAGTACTTC
j_call: TRBJ1-1; clone_size: many; d_call: TRBD1; v_call: TRBV7-9; cdr3_length: 14; cdr3_aa: CASRWTGQNTEAFF; cdr3_nt: TGTGCCAGCAGATGGACAGGGCAGAACACTGAAGCTTTCTTT
j_call: TRBJ2-5; clone_size: few; d_call: TRBD2; v_call: TRBV7-9; cdr3_length: 15; cdr3_aa: CASSFGAGGSETQYF; cdr3_nt: TGTGCCAGCAGTTTCGGAGCGGGGGGTTCTGAGACCCAGTACTTC
j_call: TRBJ2-3; clone_size: many; d_call: TRBD1; v_call: TRBV7-8; cdr3_length: 17; cdr3_aa: CASSLAETGLGTDTQYF; cdr3_nt: TGTGCCAGCAGCTTAGCGGAGACAGGGTTGGGCACAGATACGCAGTATTTT